This T cell receptor (beta chain) emerged from a study of cytomegalovirus exposure and HLA in healthy donors. Looking at the study overall: 81% of several hundred genotyped donors fell in the Caucasian-associated ancestry cluster. Whole-study findings and limits: Rarity characterized most TCR sequences, yet some public TCRs appeared in many donors. High specificity and sensitivity for cytomegalovirus status were reported for the classifier.

Comment on this clone: Its antigen is unknown.

With 60 Vbeta and 13 Jbeta primers, the PCR was carried out. Profiled with immunoSEQ multiplex PCR; TCRdb holds only in-frame clones, not every one. The sample has around 93,000 clones, roughly four fifths seen once. Sequencing was performed on PBMCs. This TCR was recovered from a man aged 25 to 40 in good health and CMV-seropositive.

The CDR3 DNA follows: TGCGCCAGCAGCTTAGGACTGGGCGGCTACAATGAGCAGTTCTTC. Encoded protein: CASSLGLGGYNEQFF. This chain joins TRBV5-1 and TRBJ2-1; D may be TRBD2 (5 bases). The V and J ends lost 2 bases and 3 bases respectively, with 12 bases between them. The CDR3 has 15 amino acids. Per the germline V gene, CDR1 is SGHRS and CDR2 is YFSETQ.